A single T cell receptor beta chain is shown here with its context. This sample was included in a study of blood T cell repertoires in COVID-19. Unmatched junction bases numbered 9, after V lost 5 bases and J lost 4 bases. The CDR3 covers 15 residues. CDR1 is SGDLS and CDR2 is YYNGEE in the germline V gene. As handled by the study authors: It was from reference gene primer amplification that nucleated cell counts were estimated. The assay was immunoSEQ multiplex PCR, and TCRdb's table has in-frame clones only and misses some. V and J calls plus clone size are reproduced from that table; the DNA served to infer D and trimming. In the table there are tens of thousands of clones, about nine tenths of which are singletons.

This TCR derives from a human donor in a cohort sampled during active COVID-19. The gene calls are TRBV9 and TRBJ1-1; the match to TRBD1 covers 9 bases. Sequencing input: peripheral blood. The CDR3 sequence: CASRAGTGWRTEAFF. DNA for the CDR3: TGTGCCAGCAGGGCCGGGACAGGGTGGCGCACTGAAGCTTTCTTT.